This T cell receptor (beta chain) is from a study of cytomegalovirus exposure and HLA in healthy donors. In the study overall: The early release's HLA-typed donors yielded 70 million to 85 million unique TCRs.

All donors participated as healthy donors of bone marrow. As regards this clone: No antigen is known for it.

The PCR used 60 Vbeta and 13 Jbeta primers. Generated by immunoSEQ multiplex PCR, the TCRdb table keeps only in-frame clones and is missing some. The sample has about 190,000 clones, about 80% seen once. General observations from the study: Presence/absence analyses assumed roughly uniform sequencing depth across donors, which may not hold. CMV serostatus was the sole immune exposure data available.

CDR3 length: 14 residues. CDR1 is SGHRS and CDR2 is YFSETQ in the germline V gene. The ends were cut back, 3 bases at V and 7 bases at J, with 13 bases in the middle. The clonotype originates from a woman aged 40 to 49 in good health and CMV-seronegative. The sample was PBMCs. This chain connects TRBV5-1 to TRBJ2-2; possible D gene TRBD2, 6 bases. CDR3 sequence reads: CASSSGRGYGELFF. For the CDR3, the DNA is TGCGCCAGCAGCTCGGGACGGGGGTACGGGGAGCTGTTTTTT.